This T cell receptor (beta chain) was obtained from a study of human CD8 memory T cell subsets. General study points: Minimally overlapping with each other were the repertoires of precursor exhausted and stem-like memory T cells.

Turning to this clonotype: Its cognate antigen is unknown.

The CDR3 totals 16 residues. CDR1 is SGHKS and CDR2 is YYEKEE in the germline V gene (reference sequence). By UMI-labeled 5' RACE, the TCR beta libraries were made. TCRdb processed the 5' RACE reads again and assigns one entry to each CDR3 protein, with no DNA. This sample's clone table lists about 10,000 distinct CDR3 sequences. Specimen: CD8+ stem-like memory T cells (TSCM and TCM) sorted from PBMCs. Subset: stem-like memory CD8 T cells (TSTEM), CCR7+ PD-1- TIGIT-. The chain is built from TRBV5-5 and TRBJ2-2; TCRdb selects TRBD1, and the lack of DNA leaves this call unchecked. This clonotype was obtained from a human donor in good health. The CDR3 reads CASTRPGALNTGELFF.